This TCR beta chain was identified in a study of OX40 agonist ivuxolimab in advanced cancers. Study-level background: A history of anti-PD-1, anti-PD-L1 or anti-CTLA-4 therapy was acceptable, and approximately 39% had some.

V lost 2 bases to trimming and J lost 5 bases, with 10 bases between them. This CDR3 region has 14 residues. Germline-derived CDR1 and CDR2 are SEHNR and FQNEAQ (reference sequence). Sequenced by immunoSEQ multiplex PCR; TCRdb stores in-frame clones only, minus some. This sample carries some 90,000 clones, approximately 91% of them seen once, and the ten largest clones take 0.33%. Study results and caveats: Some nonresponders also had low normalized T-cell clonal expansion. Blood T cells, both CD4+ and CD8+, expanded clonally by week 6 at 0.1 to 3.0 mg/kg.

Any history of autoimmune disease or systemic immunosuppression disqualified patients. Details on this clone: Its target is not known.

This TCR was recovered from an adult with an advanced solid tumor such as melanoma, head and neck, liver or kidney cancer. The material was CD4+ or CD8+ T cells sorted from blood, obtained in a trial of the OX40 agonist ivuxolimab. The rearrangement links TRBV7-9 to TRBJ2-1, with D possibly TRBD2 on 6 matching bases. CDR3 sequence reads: CASSLLALNNEQFF. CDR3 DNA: TGTGCCAGCAGCTTACTAGCGTTAAACAATGAGCAGTTCTTC.